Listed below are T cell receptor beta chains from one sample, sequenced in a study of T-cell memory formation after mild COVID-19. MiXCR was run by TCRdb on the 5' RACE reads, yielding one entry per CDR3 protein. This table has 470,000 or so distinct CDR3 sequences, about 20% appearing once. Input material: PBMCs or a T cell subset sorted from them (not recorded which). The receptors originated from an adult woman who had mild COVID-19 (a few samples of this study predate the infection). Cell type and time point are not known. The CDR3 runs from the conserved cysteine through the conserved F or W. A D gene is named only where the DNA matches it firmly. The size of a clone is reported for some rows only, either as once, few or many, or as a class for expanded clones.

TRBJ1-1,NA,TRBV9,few,TGTGCCAGCAACCCATCTGGAATGAACACTGAAGCTTTCTTT,CASNPSGMNTEAFF
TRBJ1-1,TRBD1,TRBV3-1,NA,TGTGCCAGCAGCTTCACAGGGGGGAAGACTGAAGCTTTCTTT,CASSFTGGKTEAFF
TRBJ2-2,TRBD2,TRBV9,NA,TGTGCCAGCAGCTTGACCCTAGCGGGAGGGCCTGACACCGGGGAGCTGTTTTTT,CASSLTLAGGPDTGELFF
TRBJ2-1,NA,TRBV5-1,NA,TGCGCCAGCAGCTTGGAGGGGAGACTCTGGATGGAGCAGTTCTTC,CASSLEGRLWMEQFF
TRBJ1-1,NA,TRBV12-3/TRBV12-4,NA,TGTGCCAGCAGTTTCGCCCGGGGCCTGAACACTGAAGCTTTCTTT,CASSFARGLNTEAFF
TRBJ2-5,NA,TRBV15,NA,TGTGCCACCAGCAGCGACGGGAGTACCGGCCGGGAGACCCAGTACTTC,CATSSDGSTGRETQYF
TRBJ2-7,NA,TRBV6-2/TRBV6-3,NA,TGTGCCAGCAGTTACTCCCGAGGACTCGAGCAGTACTTC,CASSYSRGLEQYF
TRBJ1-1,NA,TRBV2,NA,TGTGCCAGCAGTGTGCAGAACACTGAAGCTTTCTTT,CASSVQNTEAFF
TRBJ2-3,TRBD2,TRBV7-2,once,TGTGCCAGCAGTTTCCTGGGACTAACGGGGGCAGATACGCAGTATTTT,CASSFLGLTGADTQYF
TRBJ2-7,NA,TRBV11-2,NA,TGTGCCAGCAGCGCCATGGGGATATCCTCCTACGAGCAGTACTTC,CASSAMGISSYEQYF
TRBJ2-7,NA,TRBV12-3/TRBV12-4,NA,TGTGCCAGCAGCCGGACACTTTCCTACGAGCAGTACTTC,CASSRTLSYEQYF
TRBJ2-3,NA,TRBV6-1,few,TGTGCCAGCAGTGAACAGAGAGGGGATACGCAGTATTTT,CASSEQRGDTQYF
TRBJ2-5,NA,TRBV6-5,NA,TGTGCCAGCAGTTACTCGGATCGGCAAGAGACCCAGTACTTC,CASSYSDRQETQYF
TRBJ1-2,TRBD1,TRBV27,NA,TGTGCCAGCAGTAGACTACAGGGGGCCAACTATGGCTACACCTTC,CASSRLQGANYGYTF
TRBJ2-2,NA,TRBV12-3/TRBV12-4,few,TGTGCCAGCAGTTATCGGGCCTCCGAATGGACCGGGGAGCTGTTTTTT,CASSYRASEWTGELFF
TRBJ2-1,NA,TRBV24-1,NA,TGTGCCACCAGTGTTTCCGGATCCGAGCAGTTCTTC,CATSVSGSEQFF
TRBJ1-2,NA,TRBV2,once,TGTGCCAGCAGTGAAAATAGGGGCGGGGGACTCTATGGCTACACCTTC,CASSENRGGGLYGYTF
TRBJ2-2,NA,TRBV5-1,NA,TGCGCCAGCAGTCCGAGGACCAACACCGGGGAGCTGTTTTTT,CASSPRTNTGELFF
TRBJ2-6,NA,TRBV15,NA,TGTGCCACCAGCAGCGGGCAGATTGACCTCTCTGGGGCCAACGTCCTGACTTTC,CATSSGQIDLSGANVLTF
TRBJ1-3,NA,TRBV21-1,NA,TGTGCCAGCAGCAAAGTGATCGGACATAGCTCTGGAAACACCATATATTTT,CASSKVIGHSSGNTIYF
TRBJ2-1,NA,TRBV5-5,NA,TGTGCCAGCAGCCTAACCCCGGTGCAGGGTTCCTACAATGAGCAGTTCTTC,CASSLTPVQGSYNEQFF
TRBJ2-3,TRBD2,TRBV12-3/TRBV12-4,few,TGTGCCAGCGGACTAGCGAGTATCACAGATACGCAGTATTTT,CASGLASITDTQYF
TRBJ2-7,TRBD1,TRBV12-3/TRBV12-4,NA,TGTGCCAGCAGTTTTGGGACAGCCACGTCCTACGAGCAGTACTTC,CASSFGTATSYEQYF
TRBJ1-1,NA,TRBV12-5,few,TGTGCTAGTGGTCCGGGGGGCGGTGAAGCTTTCTTT,CASGPGGGEAFF
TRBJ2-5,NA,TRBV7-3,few,TGTGCCAGCGCGGGGGCCCGGGGAGAGACCCAGTACTTC,CASAGARGETQYF
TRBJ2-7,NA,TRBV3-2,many,TGTGCCAGCAGCCAAGATGGGACTAGCGCCTACGAGCAGTACTTC,CASSQDGTSAYEQYF
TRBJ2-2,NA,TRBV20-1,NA,TGCAGTGCCCGCCGGGCGTCAGGGGAGCTGTTTTTT,CSARRASGELFF
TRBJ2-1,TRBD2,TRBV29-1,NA,TGCAGCGTTGTTCTAGCGGGAGTTAATGAGCAGTTCTTC,CSVVLAGVNEQFF
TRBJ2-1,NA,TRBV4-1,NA,TGCGCCAGCAGCACCGTCGGACGGAGCTCCTACAATGAGCAGTTCTTC,CASSTVGRSSYNEQFF
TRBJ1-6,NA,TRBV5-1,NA,TGCGCCAGCAGCTTGATCAGTCCCAGCAATTCACCCCTCCACTTT,CASSLISPSNSPLHF
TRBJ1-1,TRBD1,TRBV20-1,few,TGCAGTGCTCCCTATGGGGGACAGGTGAACACTGAAGCTTTCTTT,CSAPYGGQVNTEAFF
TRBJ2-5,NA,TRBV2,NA,TGTGCCAGCAGTGAATTGGGGGGCCAAGAGACCCAGTACTTC,CASSELGGQETQYF
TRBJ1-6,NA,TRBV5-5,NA,TGTGCCAGCAGCTTGGAACCGGGTAACAATTCACCCCTCCACTTT,CASSLEPGNNSPLHF
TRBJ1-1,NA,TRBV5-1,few,TGCGCCAGCAGAGATGGCACGGGTTCCACTGAAGCTTTCTTT,CASRDGTGSTEAFF
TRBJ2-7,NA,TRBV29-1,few,TGCAGCGTGAATCGAGGGAATTTGGACGAGCAGTACTTC,CSVNRGNLDEQYF
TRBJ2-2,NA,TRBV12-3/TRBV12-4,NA,TGTGCCAGCAGTCCCATCGGGGAGCTGTTTTTT,CASSPIGELFF
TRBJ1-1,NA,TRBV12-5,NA,TGTGCTAGTGGTTTGGTACTAGGACCGAACACTGAAGCTTTCTTT,CASGLVLGPNTEAFF
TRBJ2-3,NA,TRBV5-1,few,TGCGCCAGCAGCTTGTTTGGTGAAGGGATGCGCACAGATACGCAGTATTTT,CASSLFGEGMRTDTQYF
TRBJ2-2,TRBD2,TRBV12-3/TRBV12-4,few,TGTGCCAGCAGACTACTAGCGGAAAACACCGGGGAGCTGTTTTTT,CASRLLAENTGELFF
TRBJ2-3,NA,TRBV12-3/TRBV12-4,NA,TGTGCCAGCAGTTGGGGGGGGCCAGATACGCAGTATTTT,CASSWGGPDTQYF